This is a list of T cell receptor beta chains from one sample in a study of blood T cell repertoires in COVID-19. Profiled with immunoSEQ multiplex PCR; TCRdb holds only in-frame clones, not every one. The profile covers 300,000 to 450,000 clones, with around 87% appearing a single time and approximately 1.8% taken by the ten largest. Sequenced: PBMCs or T cells enriched from blood (not recorded which). Source of these receptors: a man aged 40-55 years in a cohort exposed to, infected with or recovered from COVID-19 (not recorded which). The CDR3 runs from the conserved cysteine through the conserved F or W. The D gene is left open where the match is weak. A row's size may be missing; if present it is once, few, many or a size class.

D gene: TRBD1; V gene: TRBV27; J gene: TRBJ2-7; clone size: -; CDR3 protein: CASSSTGYEQYF; CDR3 DNA: TGTGCCAGCAGTTCGACAGGGTACGAGCAGTACTTC
D gene: TRBD1; V gene: TRBV7-2; J gene: TRBJ2-5; clone size: -; CDR3 protein: CASSLGDRVANQYF; CDR3 DNA: TGTGCCAGCAGCTTAGGGGACAGGGTGGCTAACCAGTACTTC
D gene: TRBD2; V gene: TRBV5-1; J gene: TRBJ2-2; clone size: -; CDR3 protein: CASSLVAGGTGELFF; CDR3 DNA: TGCGCCAGCAGCTTGGTAGCGGGAGGGACCGGGGAGCTGTTTTTT
D gene: -; V gene: TRBV7-2; J gene: TRBJ1-1; clone size: -; CDR3 protein: CASSLQGLVEAFF; CDR3 DNA: TGTGCCAGCAGCCTGCAGGGTTTGGTTGAAGCTTTCTTT
D gene: TRBD1; V gene: TRBV19; J gene: TRBJ2-3; clone size: -; CDR3 protein: CASKTGGGGTDTQYF; CDR3 DNA: TGTGCCAGTAAGACAGGGGGCGGGGGCACAGATACGCAGTATTTT
D gene: TRBD2; V gene: TRBV27; J gene: TRBJ2-5; clone size: -; CDR3 protein: CASSPSSGRETQYF; CDR3 DNA: TGTGCCAGCAGCCCTAGTAGCGGGAGGGAGACCCAGTACTTC
D gene: TRBD1; V gene: TRBV28; J gene: TRBJ1-2; clone size: -; CDR3 protein: CASSTSDRSSYGYTF; CDR3 DNA: TGTGCCAGCAGTACCTCGGACAGGTCGTCCTATGGCTACACCTTC
D gene: TRBD1; V gene: TRBV27; J gene: TRBJ2-7; clone size: -; CDR3 protein: CASTRQGGPYEQYF; CDR3 DNA: TGTGCCAGCACACGACAGGGGGGACCCTACGAGCAGTACTTC
D gene: -; V gene: TRBV10-3; J gene: TRBJ1-1; clone size: once; CDR3 protein: CAIRRLTGMNTEAFF; CDR3 DNA: TGTGCCATCAGACGCTTGACAGGCATGAACACTGAAGCTTTCTTT
D gene: -; V gene: TRBV11-2; J gene: TRBJ2-5; clone size: -; CDR3 protein: CASRPLGKIQETQYF; CDR3 DNA: TGTGCCAGCAGGCCGCTCGGGAAAATCCAAGAGACCCAGTACTTC
D gene: -; V gene: TRBV5-1; J gene: TRBJ1-4; clone size: -; CDR3 protein: CASSLATTTNEKLFF; CDR3 DNA: TGCGCCAGCAGCTTGGCAACTACAACTAATGAAAAACTGTTTTTT
D gene: TRBD2; V gene: TRBV7-9; J gene: TRBJ2-7; clone size: few; CDR3 protein: CASSRGLAGTYEQYF; CDR3 DNA: TGTGCCAGCAGTCGCGGACTAGCGGGCACCTACGAGCAGTACTTC
D gene: TRBD1; V gene: TRBV2; J gene: TRBJ1-1; clone size: -; CDR3 protein: CARIGQGNTEAFF; CDR3 DNA: TGTGCCAGGATCGGACAGGGCAACACTGAAGCTTTCTTT
D gene: -; V gene: TRBV6-5; J gene: TRBJ1-3; clone size: -; CDR3 protein: CASTSTGYGNTIYF; CDR3 DNA: TGTGCCAGCACCTCGACTGGGTACGGAAACACCATATATTTT
D gene: TRBD2; V gene: TRBV9; J gene: TRBJ2-7; clone size: -; CDR3 protein: CASSLGTSPGEQYF; CDR3 DNA: TGTGCCAGCAGCCTGGGGACTAGCCCCGGCGAGCAGTACTTC
D gene: TRBD2; V gene: TRBV2; J gene: TRBJ2-1; clone size: few; CDR3 protein: CASSYPTSGRESEQFF; CDR3 DNA: TGTGCCAGCAGTTACCCGACTAGCGGGAGGGAAAGTGAGCAGTTCTTC
D gene: TRBD1; V gene: TRBV24-1; J gene: TRBJ2-5; clone size: -; CDR3 protein: CATSDGQAPVGETQYF; CDR3 DNA: TGTGCCACCAGTGATGGACAGGCCCCGGTTGGAGAGACCCAGTACTTC
D gene: -; V gene: TRBV7-9; J gene: TRBJ1-3; clone size: -; CDR3 protein: CASSFGQGTPHSGNTIYF; CDR3 DNA: TGTGCCAGCAGCTTCGGCCAGGGGACCCCTCACTCTGGAAACACCATATATTTT
D gene: TRBD2; V gene: TRBV28; J gene: TRBJ2-7; clone size: -; CDR3 protein: CASSLSGLAMVQYF; CDR3 DNA: TGTGCCAGCAGTTTATCGGGACTAGCGATGGTGCAGTACTTC
D gene: TRBD1; V gene: TRBV6-5; J gene: TRBJ1-1; clone size: -; CDR3 protein: CASSRNRGGGTEAFF; CDR3 DNA: TGTGCCAGCAGCAGAAACAGGGGAGGAGGCACTGAAGCTTTCTTT
D gene: TRBD2; V gene: TRBV18; J gene: TRBJ2-7; clone size: -; CDR3 protein: CASSPRGLAGGFEQYF; CDR3 DNA: TGTGCCAGCTCACCACGCGGGCTAGCGGGAGGTTTTGAGCAGTACTTC
D gene: -; V gene: TRBV28; J gene: TRBJ2-6; clone size: once; CDR3 protein: CASNRAGANVLTF; CDR3 DNA: TGTGCCAGCAACAGGGCTGGGGCCAACGTCCTGACTTTC
D gene: -; V gene: TRBV15; J gene: TRBJ1-5; clone size: -; CDR3 protein: CATSITGLNQPQHF; CDR3 DNA: TGTGCCACCAGCATAACAGGGTTGAATCAGCCCCAGCATTTT
D gene: TRBD2; V gene: TRBV24-1; J gene: TRBJ2-6; clone size: -; CDR3 protein: CATSVGGAPSGANVLTF; CDR3 DNA: TGTGCCACCAGTGTGGGAGGGGCGCCCTCTGGGGCCAACGTCCTGACTTTC
D gene: -; V gene: TRBV4-2; J gene: TRBJ1-1; clone size: -; CDR3 protein: CASSPPTSTEAFF; CDR3 DNA: TGTGCCAGCAGCCCCCCGACAAGCACTGAAGCTTTCTTT
D gene: TRBD2; V gene: TRBV11-3; J gene: TRBJ2-3; clone size: once; CDR3 protein: CASSFSLAGESDTQYF; CDR3 DNA: TGTGCCAGCAGCTTTAGTCTAGCGGGAGAGTCGGATACGCAGTATTTT
D gene: TRBD1; V gene: TRBV9; J gene: TRBJ2-1; clone size: few; CDR3 protein: CASSPRRKRQGADEQFF; CDR3 DNA: TGTGCCAGCAGCCCACGACGTAAGCGACAGGGGGCGGATGAGCAGTTCTTC
D gene: TRBD1; V gene: TRBV4-1; J gene: TRBJ1-5; clone size: -; CDR3 protein: CASSQSGTGGNQPQHF; CDR3 DNA: TGCGCCAGCAGCCAATCCGGGACAGGGGGCAATCAGCCCCAGCATTTT
D gene: -; V gene: TRBV18; J gene: TRBJ2-3; clone size: -; CDR3 protein: CASSRLATDDTQYF; CDR3 DNA: TGTGCCAGCTCACGGCTAGCGACAGACGATACGCAGTATTTT
D gene: -; V gene: TRBV11-2; J gene: TRBJ1-1; clone size: -; CDR3 protein: CASSSQGNTEAFF; CDR3 DNA: TGTGCCAGCAGCTCCCAGGGGAACACTGAAGCTTTCTTT
D gene: -; V gene: TRBV5-1; J gene: TRBJ2-1; clone size: -; CDR3 protein: CASSLLDEQFF; CDR3 DNA: TGCGCCAGCAGCTTGCTCGATGAGCAGTTCTTC
D gene: -; V gene: TRBV2; J gene: TRBJ1-1; clone size: -; CDR3 protein: CASNLQRWAFF; CDR3 DNA: TGTGCCAGCAATCTACAGAGATGGGCTTTCTTT
D gene: -; V gene: TRBV5-1; J gene: TRBJ2-2; clone size: -; CDR3 protein: CASSLVSGGHGNTGELFF; CDR3 DNA: TGCGCCAGCAGCTTGGTTAGCGGCGGGCATGGAAACACCGGGGAGCTGTTTTTT
D gene: TRBD2; V gene: TRBV6-1; J gene: TRBJ2-7; clone size: -; CDR3 protein: CASSETSAGGSYEQYF; CDR3 DNA: TGTGCCAGCAGTGAGACCTCTGCGGGAGGCTCCTACGAGCAGTACTTC
D gene: TRBD2; V gene: TRBV6-5; J gene: TRBJ2-7; clone size: -; CDR3 protein: CASSSASGTYEQYF; CDR3 DNA: TGTGCCAGCAGTTCGGCTAGCGGAACCTACGAGCAGTACTTC
D gene: TRBD1; V gene: TRBV7-6; J gene: TRBJ1-2; clone size: -; CDR3 protein: CASSRGTGDGYTF; CDR3 DNA: TGTGCCAGCAGCCGCGGGACAGGGGATGGCTACACCTTC
D gene: TRBD1; V gene: TRBV19; J gene: TRBJ1-4; clone size: -; CDR3 protein: CASSNRWDSNEKLFF; CDR3 DNA: TGTGCCAGTAGCAACCGCTGGGACAGTAATGAAAAACTGTTTTTT
D gene: -; V gene: TRBV6-5; J gene: TRBJ2-2; clone size: -; CDR3 protein: CASSWQGYRTGELFF; CDR3 DNA: TGTGCCAGCAGTTGGCAGGGCTATAGGACCGGGGAGCTGTTTTTT
D gene: TRBD1; V gene: TRBV7-3; J gene: TRBJ1-2; clone size: -; CDR3 protein: CASSLIPRTGGDVIGYTF; CDR3 DNA: TGTGCCAGCAGCTTAATACCCCGGACAGGTGGAGACGTCATTGGCTACACCTTC
D gene: -; V gene: TRBV23-1; J gene: TRBJ1-5; clone size: -; CDR3 protein: CASSLSPQGRQPQHF; CDR3 DNA: TGCGCCAGCAGTCTCTCCCCCCAGGGTCGGCAGCCCCAGCATTTT
D gene: TRBD1; V gene: TRBV28; J gene: TRBJ2-7; clone size: -; CDR3 protein: CASSPRQGSYEQYF; CDR3 DNA: TGTGCCAGCAGTCCCAGACAGGGGTCCTACGAGCAGTACTTC
D gene: TRBD1; V gene: TRBV28; J gene: TRBJ1-2; clone size: once; CDR3 protein: CASSLLWQGALNYGYTF; CDR3 DNA: TGTGCCAGCAGTTTATTGTGGCAGGGGGCCCTTAACTATGGCTACACCTTC
D gene: TRBD1; V gene: TRBV6-5; J gene: TRBJ1-6; clone size: once; CDR3 protein: CASEDRGRSPLHF; CDR3 DNA: TGTGCCAGTGAGGACAGGGGAAGATCACCCCTCCACTTT
D gene: TRBD1; V gene: TRBV6-5; J gene: TRBJ1-2; clone size: -; CDR3 protein: CASSYQQGNGYTF; CDR3 DNA: TGTGCCAGCAGTTACCAACAGGGGAATGGCTACACCTTC
D gene: TRBD1; V gene: TRBV4-2; J gene: TRBJ1-5; clone size: -; CDR3 protein: CASSQDIPRGNQPQHF; CDR3 DNA: TGTGCCAGCAGCCAAGATATCCCCAGGGGGAATCAGCCCCAGCATTTT
D gene: -; V gene: TRBV27; J gene: TRBJ2-1; clone size: -; CDR3 protein: CASSLSPDSVSYNEQFF; CDR3 DNA: TGTGCCAGCAGTTTATCTCCGGACTCTGTCTCCTACAATGAGCAGTTCTTC
D gene: TRBD1; V gene: TRBV6-1; J gene: TRBJ1-1; clone size: -; CDR3 protein: CASSEMEGDRGMTEAFF; CDR3 DNA: TGTGCCAGCAGTGAAATGGAAGGGGACAGGGGAATGACTGAAGCTTTCTTT
D gene: TRBD1; V gene: TRBV28; J gene: TRBJ1-5; clone size: once; CDR3 protein: CASSPKTGKGNQPQHF; CDR3 DNA: TGTGCCAGCAGTCCAAAGACAGGGAAGGGCAATCAGCCCCAGCATTTT
D gene: TRBD1; V gene: TRBV6-5; J gene: TRBJ1-5; clone size: -; CDR3 protein: CATRMVAGGTQPQHF; CDR3 DNA: TGTGCCACCAGGATGGTGGCAGGGGGCACTCAGCCCCAGCATTTT
D gene: TRBD1; V gene: TRBV6-5; J gene: TRBJ1-3; clone size: -; CDR3 protein: CASISDRGRNTIYF; CDR3 DNA: TGTGCCAGCATCTCGGACAGGGGGCGAAACACCATATATTTT